A single sample gave rise to the 5 T cell receptor beta chains below, sequenced in a study of T cell responses to AZD1222 COVID-19 vaccine. Clones were sequenced by immunoSEQ multiplex PCR, and TCRdb holds only the in-frame ones, with some missing. The repertoire has about 160,000 clones, 92% of them found once; the top ten carry less than 1.3%. Sample: peripheral blood, taken 28 days after the second AZD1222 dose. All receptors come from an adult who received the AZD1222 COVID-19 vaccine.

This clone was observed a single time. This rearrangement joins TRBV5-1 to TRBJ1-1, with TRBD1 matching over 7 bases. Trimming cost V 0 bases and J 4 bases; bases outside gene matches: 12. The V gene's germline CDR1 is SGHRS and CDR2 YFSETQ. This CDR3 comprises 17 residues. CDR3 loop: CASSLGPRDSGSTEAFF. In DNA form, the CDR3 reads TGCGCCAGCAGCTTGGGGCCCCGGGACAGCGGGAGCACTGAAGCTTTCTTT.

The chain uses TRBV19 and TRBJ1-2; D is possibly TRBD1 (5 bases). This CDR3 is 15 amino acids long. The germline CDR1 and CDR2 sequences are LNHDA and SQIVND (reference sequence). Trimming took off 3 bases at V and 0 bases at J, with 11 bases between the two ends. CDR3: CASSIWDPTNYGYTF. The CDR3 region has the DNA TGTGCCAGTAGTATTTGGGACCCGACTAACTATGGCTACACCTTC.

The genes are TRBV18 and TRBJ1-1; no definite D call. Trimming removed 6 bases at V and 4 bases at J, with 18 bases between. Per the germline V gene, CDR1 is KGHSH and CDR2 is LQKENI. The CDR3 contains 15 residues. CDR3 loop: CASSPTTTVGTEAFF. In nucleotides, the CDR3 is TGTGCCAGCTCCCCAACGACCACGGTCGGCACTGAAGCTTTCTTT.

This clone has just one count. This chain connects TRBV5-6 to TRBJ1-4; 7 positions agree with TRBD1. The J segment lost 3 bases and the V segment lost 0 bases, leaving 2 bases of the junction unmatched. CDR3 length equals 15 residues. The germline V gene has CDR1 SGHDT and CDR2 YYEEEE. In DNA, the CDR3 is TGTGCCAGCAGCTTGGGGGGGACAGCTAATGAAAAACTGTTTTTT. Encoded protein: CASSLGGTANEKLFF.

The chain is built from TRBV2 and TRBJ2-5; 8 nucleotides line up with TRBD1. Looked up from germline, CDR1 is SNHLY and CDR2 is FYNNEI. The V gene end was trimmed by 9 bases and the J gene end by 4 bases; junction bases not matched to a gene: 7. CDR3 length: 13 amino acids. CDR3 loop: CASAQTGAETQYF. CDR3 nucleotide sequence: TGTGCCAGTGCTCAGACAGGGGCAGAGACCCAGTACTTC.